This T cell receptor beta chain stems from a study of blood T cell repertoires in COVID-19. Study details: COVID-19 samples collected from the United States, Italy and Spain covered acute and convalescent phases.

The length of the CDR3 is 13 residues. V was clipped by 4 bases and J by 6 bases; unmatched bases: 1. Germline V gene sequence: CDR1 ENHRY, CDR2 SYGVKD. In the study's own analysis: From reference gene primer amplification, estimates of nucleated cell counts were derived. The protocol was immunoSEQ multiplex PCR, while the TCRdb copy is restricted to in-frame clones and leaves out a portion. From that table come the V and J calls and clone size; the DNA was used to work out D and trimming. The repertoire includes fewer than 250,000 clones, approximately 84% of them detected once, and about 4.5% sits in the top ten.

The sequenced material came from peripheral blood. The sequence was obtained from a man aged 50-59 years with acute or convalescent COVID-19. This chain connects TRBV10-3 to TRBJ1-3, with 9 positions matching TRBD1. The CDR3 coding sequence is TGTGCCATCAGTGGGGACAGGGTAAACACCATATATTTT. This gives the protein CAISGDRVNTIYF.